Listed here are 15 T cell receptor beta chains from one sample, sequenced in a study of type 1 regulatory T cells. TCRdb used MiXCR to reprocess the reads, holding one entry per CDR3 protein. This sample yields about 68,000 distinct CDR3 sequences, of which about 62% are seen a single time; 7.6% belongs to the top ten. These TCRs are of unknown antigen specificity. Sequencing was carried out using cultured T cells, either the whole culture or a sorted T cell fraction (not recorded which). Specified subset: Tr1-enriched cell product generated in vitro against host alloantigens. The receptors originated from a human donor in good health.

The chain joins TRBV20-1 to TRBJ2-2; 9 nucleotides match TRBD2. Germline loops: CDR1 DFQATT, CDR2 SNEGSKA (reference sequence). This CDR3 region has 16 residues. J lost 6 bases, V lost 6 bases, and 14 bases had no gene match. The DNA for the CDR3 is TGCAGTGCACCGCGAGGCGGGAGGGCCCTGTCCGGGGAGCTGTTTTTT. It translates to CSAPRGGRALSGELFF.

V usage is TRBV20-1 and J usage is TRBJ2-1; maybe TRBD2 (5 bases). The CDR3 covers 14 residues. V lost 2 bases and J 2 bases, leaving 10 bases between the germline ends. Germline CDR1 reads DFQATT; CDR2 reads SNEGSKA (reference sequence). CDR3 region: CSARIGNTYNEQFF. The CDR3 coding sequence is TGCAGTGCTAGAATCGGGAACACCTACAATGAGCAGTTCTTC.

V and J are TRBV4-2 and TRBJ2-7, with 12 nucleotides matching TRBD1. Germline V gene sequence: CDR1 LGHNA, CDR2 YNFKEQ. This CDR3 region has 16 residues. The V segment lost 0 bases and the J segment 6 bases; nucleotides outside the gene matches: 6. The CDR3 sequence is CASSQEIGTGGLEQYF. CDR3 nucleotides: TGTGCCAGCAGCCAAGAAATTGGGACAGGGGGCCTCGAGCAGTACTTC.

J is TRBJ1-2 and V is TRBV7-2; unclear D gene. Per germline, CDR1 SGHTA and CDR2 FQGNSA. V was pared by 4 bases and J by 3 bases, with 3 bases between. The CDR3 is 11 amino acids. CDR3 in DNA: TGTGCCAGCAGCTATGACTATGGCTACACCTTC. Amino acids: CASSYDYGYTF. The variable domain in full, completed from reference TRBV7-2 and TRBJ1-2, reads GAGVSQSPSNKVTEKGKDVELRCDPISGHTALYWYRQSLGQGLEFLIYFQGNSAPDKSGLPSDRFSAERTGGSVSTLTIQRTQQEDSAVYLCASSYDYGYTFGSGTRLTVV.

This chain joins TRBV7-2 and TRBJ1-5; D perhaps matches TRBD1 (5 bases). Germline lookup yields CDR1 SGHTA and CDR2 FQGNSA. Trimming removed 4 bases at V and 6 bases at J, with 10 bases between. The CDR3 has 13 residues. Here the CDR3 DNA reads TGTGCCAGCAGCTCCCCTGGGGGTCAGCCCCAGCATTTT. Its protein product is CASSSPGGQPQHF.

J is TRBJ1-4 and V is TRBV5-1; 7 bases are shared with TRBD1. With 2 bases clipped from V and 8 bases from J, the junction kept 6 bases outside the gene matches. The germline CDR1 and CDR2 sequences are SGHRS and YFSETQ. This CDR3 has 14 amino acids. The CDR3 nucleotides read TGCGCCAGCAGCTTTGGAGTACAGGGGGAAAAACTGTTTTTT. Protein product: CASSFGVQGEKLFF.

The CDR3 nucleotides read TGTGCCAGCAGCCAACTCGGAATTGAAGCTTTCTTT. Its translation: CASSQLGIEAFF. The J gene is TRBJ1-1, the V gene TRBV14; unclear D gene. Germline V CDR1 and CDR2: SGHDN, FVKESK. V was pared by 2 bases and J by 7 bases, with 8 bases between. The CDR3 has 12 residues.

The table lists this clonotype with many counts. The chain combines TRBV7-9 with TRBJ2-1; TRBD2 matches at 14 bases. The CDR3 has 17 residues. V lost 5 bases to trimming and J lost 3 bases; unmatched junction nucleotides: 6. CDR1 and CDR2 from the germline V gene are SEHNR and FQNEAQ (reference sequence). The CDR3 is CASSAGTSGSIYNEQFF. DNA for the CDR3: TGTGCCAGCAGCGCCGGGACTAGCGGGAGTATCTACAATGAGCAGTTCTTC. The full variable domain, in which reference TRBV7-9 and TRBJ2-1 provide the parts outside the CDR3, is DTGVSQNPRHKITKRGQNVTFRCDPISEHNRLYWYRQTLGQGPEFLTYFQNEAQLEKSRLLSDRFSAERPKGSFSTLEIQRTEQGDSAMYLCASSAGTSGSIYNEQFFGPGTRLTVL.

The genes are TRBV30 and TRBJ1-5; no firm D call. V was pared by 2 bases and J by 5 bases, with 16 bases between. Germline loops: CDR1 GTSNPN, CDR2 SVGIG (reference sequence). This CDR3 is 15 amino acids long. CDR3 loop: CAWSSKGLVDQPQHF. The CDR3 DNA is TGTGCCTGGAGTTCGAAAGGGTTGGTGGATCAGCCCCAGCATTTT.

In DNA, the CDR3 is TGTGCCAGCAGCTTGAACCAAGTAGTTAATGAAAAACTGTTTTTT. Amino acids: CASSLNQVVNEKLFF. This chain joins TRBV7-3 and TRBJ1-4, with D uncertain. The CDR3 covers 15 residues. Germline V gene sequence: CDR1 SGHTA, CDR2 FQGTGA. Trimming stripped 3 bases from V and 4 bases from J, with 12 bases between.

The genes are TRBV7-2 and TRBJ2-7; unclear D gene. V lost 5 bases and J 0 bases, leaving 11 bases between the germline ends. This CDR3 has 14 residues. CDR1 SGHTA and CDR2 FQGNSA come from the germline V gene. The CDR3 region has the DNA TGTGCCAGCAGCCTCATCCCCAGCTCCTACGAGCAGTACTTC. Protein product: CASSLIPSSYEQYF.

The gene calls are TRBV6-1 and TRBJ1-2; no reliable D call. This CDR3 is built from 14 residues. Germline-derived CDR1 and CDR2 are MNHNS and SASEGT. The V and J ends lost 0 bases and 7 bases respectively, with 12 bases between them. The chain's CDR3 is CASSEATGQSGYTF. Here the CDR3 DNA reads TGTGCCAGCAGTGAAGCGACCGGGCAGTCTGGCTACACCTTC.

This clonotype came up a few times. The J gene is TRBJ2-7, the V gene TRBV7-8, with 9 positions matching TRBD1. The CDR3 has 14 residues. Germline lookup yields CDR1 SGHVS and CDR2 FQNEAQ. V shed 5 bases, J shed 3 bases, and the junction held 5 bases outside the gene matches. The CDR3 DNA follows: TGTGCCAGCAGCAAACCGGGACAGGGCTACGAGCAGTACTTC. This gives the protein CASSKPGQGYEQYF.

The CDR3 nucleotides read TGTGCCAGCAGCATAAGCGGGAGTCAATACAATGAGCAGTTCTTC. Translation: CASSISGSQYNEQFF. The chain links TRBV9 to TRBJ2-1; 8 nucleotides line up with TRBD2. The CDR3 contains 15 residues. Germline CDR1 and CDR2: SGDLS and YYNGEE. V lost 4 bases to trimming and J lost 4 bases; unmatched junction nucleotides: 7.

The chain couples TRBV4-2 to TRBJ1-2; D gene ambiguous. Trimming took off 2 bases at V and 0 bases at J, with 10 bases between the two ends. The CDR3 spans 15 residues. Germline CDR1 reads LGHNA; CDR2 reads YNFKEQ. The CDR3 sequence: CASSQNHGPNYGYTF. The CDR3 nucleotides read TGTGCCAGCAGCCAAAACCATGGCCCTAACTATGGCTACACCTTC.